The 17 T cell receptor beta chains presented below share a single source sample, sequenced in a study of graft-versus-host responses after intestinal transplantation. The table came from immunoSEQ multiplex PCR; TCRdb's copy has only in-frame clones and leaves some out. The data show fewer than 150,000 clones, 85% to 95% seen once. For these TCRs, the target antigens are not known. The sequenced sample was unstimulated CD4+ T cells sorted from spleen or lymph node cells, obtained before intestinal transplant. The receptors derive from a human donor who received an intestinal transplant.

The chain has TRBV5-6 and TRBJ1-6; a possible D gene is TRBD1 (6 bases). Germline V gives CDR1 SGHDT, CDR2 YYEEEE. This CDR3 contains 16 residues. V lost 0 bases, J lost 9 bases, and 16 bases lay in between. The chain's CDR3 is CASSLVGGGVGSPLHF. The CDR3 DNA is TGTGCCAGCAGCTTGGTCGGGGGCGGGGTCGGTTCACCCCTCCACTTT.

CDR3 sequence reads: CASSSAPGDLDTQYF. CDR3 DNA sequence: TGCGCCAGCAGCTCCGCTCCCGGGGACCTTGATACGCAGTATTTT. The rearrangement uses TRBV5-1 and TRBJ2-3; D may correspond to TRBD1 or TRBD2 (5 bases each). The V gene's germline CDR1 is SGHRS and CDR2 YFSETQ. This CDR3 is 15 amino acids long. V dropped 3 bases and J dropped 6 bases, with 17 bases sitting between them.

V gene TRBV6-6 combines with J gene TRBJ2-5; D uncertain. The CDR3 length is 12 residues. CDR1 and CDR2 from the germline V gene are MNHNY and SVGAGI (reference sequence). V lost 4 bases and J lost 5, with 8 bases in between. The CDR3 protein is CASSSRTETQYF. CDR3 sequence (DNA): TGTGCCAGCAGTTCCCGGACGGAGACCCAGTACTTC.

The CDR3 loop reads CASRPGDRLSGELFF. CDR3 bases: TGTGCCAGCAGACCCGGGGACAGACTTTCCGGGGAGCTGTTTTTT. V is TRBV6-1 and J is TRBJ2-2, with 7 bases fitting TRBD1. Germline V gene data show CDR1 as MNHNS and CDR2 as SASEGT. The CDR3 sequence is 15 residues long. Trimming removed 6 bases from V and 6 bases from J; junction bases left unmatched: 10.

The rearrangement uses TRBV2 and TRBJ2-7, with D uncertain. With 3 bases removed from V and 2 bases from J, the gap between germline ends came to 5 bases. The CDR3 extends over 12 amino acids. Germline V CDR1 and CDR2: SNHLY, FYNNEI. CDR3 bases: TGTGCCAGCAGTGACTTCGCCTACGAGCAGTACTTC. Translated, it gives CASSDFAYEQYF. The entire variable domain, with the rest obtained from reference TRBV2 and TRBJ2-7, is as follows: EPEVTQTPSHQVTQMGQEVILRCVPISNHLYFYWYRQILGQKVEFLVSFYNNEISEKSEIFDDQFSVERPDGSNFTLKIRSTKLEDSAMYFCASSDFAYEQYFGPGTRLTVT.

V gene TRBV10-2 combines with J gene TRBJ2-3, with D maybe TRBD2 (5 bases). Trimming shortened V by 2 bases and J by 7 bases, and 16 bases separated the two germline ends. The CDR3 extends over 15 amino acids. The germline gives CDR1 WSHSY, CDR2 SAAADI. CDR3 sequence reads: CASSEPQRAQNTQYF. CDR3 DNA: TGCGCCAGCAGTGAGCCACAGAGGGCACAAAATACGCAGTATTTT.

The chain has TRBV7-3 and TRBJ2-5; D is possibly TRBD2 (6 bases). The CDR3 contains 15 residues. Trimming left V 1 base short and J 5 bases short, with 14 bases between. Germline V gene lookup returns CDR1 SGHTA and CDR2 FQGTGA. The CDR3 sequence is CASSLRSGFGETQYF. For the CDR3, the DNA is TGTGCCAGCAGCTTAAGGAGCGGGTTTGGGGAGACCCAGTACTTC.

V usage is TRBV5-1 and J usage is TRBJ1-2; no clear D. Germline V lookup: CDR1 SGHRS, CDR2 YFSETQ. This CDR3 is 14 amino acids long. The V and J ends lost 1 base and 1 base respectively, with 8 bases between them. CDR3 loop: CASSLNAGNYGYTF. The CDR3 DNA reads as TGCGCCAGCAGCTTGAATGCGGGTAACTATGGCTACACCTTC.

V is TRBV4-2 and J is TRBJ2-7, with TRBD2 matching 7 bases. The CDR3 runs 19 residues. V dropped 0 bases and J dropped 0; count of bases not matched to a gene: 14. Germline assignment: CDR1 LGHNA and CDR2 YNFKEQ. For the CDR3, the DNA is TGTGCCAGCAGCCAAGACCGCAGGCGAGCGGGGCAGAGCTCCTACGAGCAGTACTTC. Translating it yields CASSQDRRRAGQSSYEQYF.

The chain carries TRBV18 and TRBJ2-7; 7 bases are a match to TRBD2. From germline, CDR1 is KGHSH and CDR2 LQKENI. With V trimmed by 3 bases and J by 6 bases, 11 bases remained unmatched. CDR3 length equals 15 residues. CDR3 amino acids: CASSPLEGLGSEQYF. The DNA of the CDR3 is TGTGCCAGCTCACCCCTCGAAGGACTAGGGAGCGAGCAGTACTTC.

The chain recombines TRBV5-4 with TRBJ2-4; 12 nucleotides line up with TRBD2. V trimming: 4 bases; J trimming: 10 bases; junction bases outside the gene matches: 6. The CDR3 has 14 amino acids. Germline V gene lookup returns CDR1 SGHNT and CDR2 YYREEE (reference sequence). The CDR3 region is CASSLAGGPHIQYF. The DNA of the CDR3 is TGTGCCAGCAGCCTAGCGGGGGGGCCCCATATTCAGTACTTC.

In nucleotides, the CDR3 is TGTGCCAGCAGTTACCGACAGGGGGGTGGCTACACCTTC. Encoded protein: CASSYRQGGGYTF. The rearrangement uses TRBV6-5 and TRBJ1-2; 9 bases map to TRBD1. This CDR3 has 13 residues. V lost 2 bases and J lost 7; bases outside the gene matches: 2. The germline V gene encodes CDR1 MNHEY and CDR2 SVGAGI.

The CDR3 reads CAITRGRGARDTEAFF. CDR3 DNA sequence: TGTGCCATCACCCGAGGAAGGGGCGCGAGGGACACTGAAGCTTTCTTT. The gene calls are TRBV10-3 and TRBJ1-1; D is perhaps TRBD1 (5 bases). The CDR3 runs to 16 residues. V lost 7 bases and J lost 3, with 21 bases in between. From germline, CDR1 is ENHRY and CDR2 SYGVKD.

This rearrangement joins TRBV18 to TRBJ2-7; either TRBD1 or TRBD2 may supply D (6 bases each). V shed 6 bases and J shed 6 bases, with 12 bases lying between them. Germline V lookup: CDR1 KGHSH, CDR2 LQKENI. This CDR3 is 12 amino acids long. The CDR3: CASSIQGGEQYF. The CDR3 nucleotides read TGTGCCAGCTCGATACAGGGAGGCGAGCAGTACTTC.

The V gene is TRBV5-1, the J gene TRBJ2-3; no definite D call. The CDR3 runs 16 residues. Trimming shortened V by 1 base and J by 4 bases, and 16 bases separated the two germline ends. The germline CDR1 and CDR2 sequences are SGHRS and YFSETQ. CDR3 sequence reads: CASSLRTSKTADTQYF. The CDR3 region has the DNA TGCGCCAGCAGCTTGCGGACCTCTAAGACCGCAGATACGCAGTATTTT.

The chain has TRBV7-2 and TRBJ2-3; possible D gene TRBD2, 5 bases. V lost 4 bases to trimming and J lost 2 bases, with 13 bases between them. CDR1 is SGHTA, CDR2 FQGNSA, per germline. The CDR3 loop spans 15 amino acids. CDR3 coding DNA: TGTGCCAGCAGCTCAAGGACTCTTAACACAGATACGCAGTATTTT. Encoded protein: CASSSRTLNTDTQYF.

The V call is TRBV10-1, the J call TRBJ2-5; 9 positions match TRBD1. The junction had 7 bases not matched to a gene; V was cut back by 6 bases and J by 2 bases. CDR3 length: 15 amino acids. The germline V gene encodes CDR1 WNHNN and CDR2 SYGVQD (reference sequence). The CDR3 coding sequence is TGCGCCAGCAGCGGGGGACAGGGCCCGCAAGAGACCCAGTACTTC. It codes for CASSGGQGPQETQYF.